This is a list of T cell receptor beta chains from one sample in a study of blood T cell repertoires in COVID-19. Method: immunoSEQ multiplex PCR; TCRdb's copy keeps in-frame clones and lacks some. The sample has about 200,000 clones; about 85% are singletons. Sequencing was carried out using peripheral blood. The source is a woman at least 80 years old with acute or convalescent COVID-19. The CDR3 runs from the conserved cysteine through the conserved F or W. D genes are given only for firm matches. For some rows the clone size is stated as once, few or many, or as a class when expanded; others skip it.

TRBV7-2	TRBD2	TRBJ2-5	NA	TGTGCCAGCAGGTCGGAAGGGACTAGCTCGCGGGAGACCCAGTACTTC	CASRSEGTSSRETQYF
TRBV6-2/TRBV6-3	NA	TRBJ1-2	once	TGTGCCAGCAGTTACCGACCCCGCGGAGTCCTCTCGGGCTACACCTTC	CASSYRPRGVLSGYTF
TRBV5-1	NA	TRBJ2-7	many	TGCGCCAGCAGCTCTGGACAAGTCAACGAGCAGTACTTC	CASSSGQVNEQYF
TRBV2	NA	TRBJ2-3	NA	TGTGCCAGCAGTGAAAGAGAGGCGACGCAGTATTTT	CASSEREATQYF
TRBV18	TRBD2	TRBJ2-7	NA	TGTGCCAGCTCACCACGGACTAGCGGGAGGGATTTCTACGAGCAGTACTTC	CASSPRTSGRDFYEQYF
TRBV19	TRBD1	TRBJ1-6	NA	TGTGCCAGTAGTGCTTGGGGACAGGGCGCAAATAATTCACCCCTCCACTTT	CASSAWGQGANNSPLHF
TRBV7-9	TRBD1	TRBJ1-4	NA	TGTGCCAGCAGCCCCCGGACAGGGCATGAAAAACTGTTTTTT	CASSPRTGHEKLFF
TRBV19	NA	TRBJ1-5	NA	TGTGCCAGTAGTACCCGGGACACGGCTCGGGCTGGCAATCAGCCCCAGCATTTT	CASSTRDTARAGNQPQHF
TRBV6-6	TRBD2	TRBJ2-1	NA	TGTGCCAGCAGTTCTACTAGCGGGCGGCACAATGAGCAGTTCTTC	CASSSTSGRHNEQFF
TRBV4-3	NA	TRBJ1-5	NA	TGCGCCAGCAGCCAAGATGTGAGGGTGGGTCAGCCCCAGCATTTT	CASSQDVRVGQPQHF
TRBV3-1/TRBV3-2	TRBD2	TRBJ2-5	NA	TGTGCCAGCGCGGGGGCTAGCGGGATTGGAGAGACCCAGTACTTC	CASAGASGIGETQYF